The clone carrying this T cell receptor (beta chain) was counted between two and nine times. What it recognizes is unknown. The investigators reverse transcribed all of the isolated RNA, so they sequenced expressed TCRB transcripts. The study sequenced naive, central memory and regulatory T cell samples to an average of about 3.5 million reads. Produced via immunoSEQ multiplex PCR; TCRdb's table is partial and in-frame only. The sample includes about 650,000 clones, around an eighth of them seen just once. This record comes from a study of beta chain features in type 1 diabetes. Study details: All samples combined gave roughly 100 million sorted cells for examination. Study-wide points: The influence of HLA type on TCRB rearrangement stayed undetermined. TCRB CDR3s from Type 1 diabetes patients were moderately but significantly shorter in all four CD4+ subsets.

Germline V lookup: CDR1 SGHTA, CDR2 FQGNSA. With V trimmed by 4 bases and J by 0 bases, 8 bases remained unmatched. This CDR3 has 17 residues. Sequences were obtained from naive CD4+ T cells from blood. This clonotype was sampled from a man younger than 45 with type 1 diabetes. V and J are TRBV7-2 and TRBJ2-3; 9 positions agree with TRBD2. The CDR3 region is CASSSLAGLISTDTQYF. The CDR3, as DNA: TGTGCCAGCAGCTCACTAGCGGGCCTAATAAGCACAGATACGCAGTATTTT. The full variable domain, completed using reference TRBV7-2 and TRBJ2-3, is GAGVSQSPSNKVTEKGKDVELRCDPISGHTALYWYRQSLGQGLEFLIYFQGNSAPDKSGLPSDRFSAERTGGSVSTLTIQRTQQEDSAVYLCASSSLAGLISTDTQYFGPGTRLTVL.